This TCR beta chain was recorded in a study of T cell responses to AZD1222 COVID-19 vaccine. Findings and limits, study-wide: Mostly white British, mostly female donors; authors suggested clonal diversity may be underestimated. Researchers took repertoire samples only after the peak T cell response had come. CD4 TCRs covered the whole spike, strongest at regions 160-218 and 743-854. Reportedly, nearly half of unique spike TCRs recognized epitopes outside B.1.351/B.1.1.7 mutations.

Germline assignment: CDR1 SNHLY and CDR2 FYNNEI. The CDR3 is made up of 13 amino acids. The germline V and J ends were trimmed by 5 bases and 6 bases, with 8 bases remaining between them. Assay: immunoSEQ multiplex PCR; the TCRdb copy retains only in-frame clones and omits some. The sample has about 130,000 clones; 89% are singletons. As to this clone: Its antigen is currently unknown.

This clonotype was obtained from an adult who received the AZD1222 COVID-19 vaccine. The material was peripheral blood, obtained 28 days after the second AZD1222 dose. The rearrangement joins TRBV2 to TRBJ1-6; possibly TRBD1 for D (5 bases). The CDR3 nucleotides are TGTGCCAGCAGTCGGACAAGTAATTCACCCCTCCACTTT. Its translation: CASSRTSNSPLHF.